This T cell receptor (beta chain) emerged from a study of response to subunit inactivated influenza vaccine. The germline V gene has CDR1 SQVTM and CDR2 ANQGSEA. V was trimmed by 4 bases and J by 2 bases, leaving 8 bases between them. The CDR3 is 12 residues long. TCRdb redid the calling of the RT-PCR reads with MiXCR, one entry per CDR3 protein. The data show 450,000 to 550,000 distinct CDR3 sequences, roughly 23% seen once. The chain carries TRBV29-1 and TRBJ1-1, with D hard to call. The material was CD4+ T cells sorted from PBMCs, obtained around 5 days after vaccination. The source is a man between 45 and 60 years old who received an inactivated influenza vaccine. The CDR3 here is CSVAEGNTEAFF. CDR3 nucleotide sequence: TGCAGCGTTGCGGAAGGCAACACTGAAGCTTTCTTT.